A single sample gave rise to the 4 T cell receptor beta chains below, sequenced in a study of neoadjuvant anti-PD-1 for oral cavity cancer. Only in-frame clones appear in the TCRdb table, and some are missing; sequencing was by immunoSEQ multiplex PCR. The sample holds roughly 15,000 clones; roughly three quarters are singletons and the top ten take 2.4%. Sample time point: after neoadjuvant nivolumab, at surgical resection. Sequences were derived from PBMCs, sampled after nivolumab (anti-PD-1) treatment. The source of these receptors is a person aged 35-79 years with oral cavity squamous cell carcinoma.

This chain uses TRBV11-1 with TRBJ1-3; D gene unclear. The V and J ends lost 4 bases and 12 bases respectively, with 16 bases between them. Germline values: CDR1 SGHAT, CDR2 FQDESV (reference sequence). The CDR3 spans 13 residues. CDR3 nucleotides: TGTGCCAGCAGCTCGAAGCCCGGGCGAGACATATATTTT. It specifies CASSSKPGRDIYF.

V usage is TRBV7-9 and J usage is TRBJ2-1, with 7 bases that match TRBD1. J lost 14 bases, V lost 4 bases, and 14 bases had no gene match. Germline V gene sequence: CDR1 SEHNR, CDR2 FQNEAQ (reference sequence). The CDR3 sequence is 14 residues long. Here the CDR3 reads CASSYQGTDPLEFF. The CDR3 coding sequence is TGTGCCAGCAGCTACCAGGGGACAGATCCTTTGGAGTTCTTC.

J is TRBJ1-5 and V is TRBV5-4; D is unclear. Deletions cut 1 base from V and 2 bases from J, with 7 bases between. Germline V gene lookup returns CDR1 SGHNT and CDR2 YYREEE (reference sequence). CDR3 size: 14 residues. The CDR3 coding sequence is TGTGCCAGCAGCTTGTGGGGTCGCAATCAGCCCCAGCATTTT. Translation gives CASSLWGRNQPQHF.

This clone was found a few times. V gene TRBV2 combines with J gene TRBJ1-1, with 8 nucleotides matching TRBD1. Germline loops: CDR1 SNHLY, CDR2 FYNNEI. The CDR3 spans 16 residues. Losses at the gene ends were 6 bases for V and 1 base for J; bases not matched to a gene: 10. CDR3 sequence: CASSGRDRLTNTEAFF. CDR3 DNA: TGTGCCAGCAGCGGACGGGACAGGTTAACGAACACTGAAGCTTTCTTT.